Included here is one T cell receptor (beta chain) sequence, with context. What it binds is unknown. Criteria for exclusion of patients were uncontrolled infection, other autoimmune disease, pregnancy or lactation. These data are taken from a study of T cells in Graves' hyperthyroidism and ophthalmopathy. RNA transcripts gave rise to amplified TCR beta CDR3 regions. The TCR CDR3 first-round RT-PCR relied on the HTBI primer set. TCRdb used MiXCR to reprocess the multiplex PCR reads, holding one entry per CDR3 protein. The sample includes about 660,000 distinct CDR3 sequences, approximately 42% of them seen just once. Overall study results and limits: Ophthalmopathy prediction by the model preceded onset by a median about 6.8 months. A model of 13 V-J features distinguished ophthalmopathy from stable hyperthyroidism. Also found in blood were most expanded thyroid clonotypes above 0.001.

This CDR3 has 13 amino acids. Between the trimmed V and J ends, which lost 8 bases and 0 bases, there was a span of 10 bases. Looked up from germline, CDR1 is MDHEN and CDR2 is SYDVKM. The genes are TRBV28 and TRBJ1-1, with D maybe TRBD1 (5 bases). The source material was peripheral blood or thyroid tissue (not recorded which). This clonotype originated in an adult man with Graves' disease, either hyperthyroidism or ophthalmopathy (not recorded which). The DNA for the CDR3 is TGTGCCAGCGACTGGGGGTTGAACACTGAAGCTTTCTTT. Its translation is CASDWGLNTEAFF. The full variable domain, with the rest looked up from reference TRBV28 and TRBJ1-1, is DVKVTQSSRYLVKRTGEKVFLECVQDMDHENMFWYRQDPGLGLRLIYFSYDVKMKEKGDIPEGYSVSREKKERFSLILESASTNQTSMYLCASDWGLNTEAFFGQGTRLTVV.